The T cell receptor (beta chain) under discussion was sequenced for a study of a mutant IDH1 vaccine in newly diagnosed glioma. On the study more broadly: In some groups vaccination began 4-6 weeks post-radiotherapy; others received it with temozolomide.

Time point described: week 23, last vaccination. A 20-mer mutant IDH1 peptide at 300 ug was injected subcutaneously with topical imiquimod. The germline V gene has CDR1 MGHRA and CDR2 YSYEKL. This CDR3 has 19 amino acids. The V end was cut by 0 bases, the J end by 0 bases, with 18 bases between. Points on this clone: What it recognizes is unknown.

The data were produced by immunoSEQ multiplex PCR, yet TCRdb's version contains in-frame clones alone and is incomplete. The sample lists about 56,000 clones, 75% to 90% occurring once. Sequenced material: PBMCs, taken from a glioma patient whose treatment included an IDH1 peptide vaccine. The clonotype was recovered from a man in his forties or fifties with glioma. V usage is TRBV4-1 and J usage is TRBJ1-3; weak D call: TRBD1 (5 bases). The CDR3 spells CASSQDEWGLRSSGNTIYF. The CDR3, as DNA: TGCGCCAGCAGCCAAGATGAGTGGGGACTACGAAGCTCTGGAAACACCATATATTTT.